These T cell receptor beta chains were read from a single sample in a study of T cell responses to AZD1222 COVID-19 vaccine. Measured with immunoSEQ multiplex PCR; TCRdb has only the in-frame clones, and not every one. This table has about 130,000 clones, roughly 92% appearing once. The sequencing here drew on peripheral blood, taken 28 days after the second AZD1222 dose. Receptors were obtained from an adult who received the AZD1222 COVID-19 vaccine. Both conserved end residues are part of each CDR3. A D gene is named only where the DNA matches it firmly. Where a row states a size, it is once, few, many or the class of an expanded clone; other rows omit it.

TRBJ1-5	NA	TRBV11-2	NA	CASSLDRASNQPQHF	TGTGCCAGCAGCTTAGACAGGGCAAGCAATCAGCCCCAGCATTTT
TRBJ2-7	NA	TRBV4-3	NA	CASSQEGQGGEQYF	TGCGCCAGCAGCCAAGAGGGGCAGGGTGGGGAGCAGTACTTC
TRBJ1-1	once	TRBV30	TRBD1	CAWVPGQGARAFF	TGTGCCTGGGTCCCGGGACAGGGGGCAAGAGCTTTCTTT
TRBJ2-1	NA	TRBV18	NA	CASSLNGDSYNEQFF	TGTGCCAGCTCGTTAAACGGGGACTCCTACAATGAGCAGTTCTTC
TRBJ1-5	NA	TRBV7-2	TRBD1	CASSLIPTQGGTQPQHF	TGTGCCAGCAGCTTGATCCCAACACAGGGGGGAACTCAGCCCCAGCATTTT
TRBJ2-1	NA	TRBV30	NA	CAWRSLGGDNEQFF	TGTGCCTGGCGATCCCTAGGGGGGGACAATGAGCAGTTCTTC
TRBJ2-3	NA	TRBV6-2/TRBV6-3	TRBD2	CASSYGGRAPDTQYF	TGTGCCAGCAGTTACGGCGGGAGAGCCCCAGATACGCAGTATTTT
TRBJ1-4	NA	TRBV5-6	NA	CASSLEFRPNEKLFF	TGTGCCAGCAGCTTGGAGTTTCGACCCAATGAAAAACTGTTTTTT
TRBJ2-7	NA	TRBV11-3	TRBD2	CASSLRTSGAGEQYF	TGTGCCAGCAGCTTGAGGACTAGCGGAGCAGGGGAGCAGTACTTC
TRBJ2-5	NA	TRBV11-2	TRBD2	CASSLAVAGGQETQYF	TGTGCCAGCAGCTTAGCGGTAGCGGGGGGGCAGGAGACCCAGTACTTC